This T cell receptor (beta chain) is drawn from a study of shared clonotypes between healthy human individuals. TCRdb keeps only in-frame clones here, not all; method: immunoSEQ multiplex PCR. This sample has some 740,000 clones, with approximately 92% found just once. Only CD45RO-negative cells positively selected for CCR7 counted as naive CD8 cells, so terminally differentiated effector memory CD45RA+ cells were excluded. None of the donors, who were healthy HIV-negative adults, had recently had acute infections or vaccinations. With 6 bases clipped from V and 2 bases from J, the junction kept 8 bases outside the gene matches. This CDR3 has 14 residues. Germline CDR1 and CDR2: SQVTM and ANQGSEA. This clone was found once.

The sequenced sample consisted of naive CD8+ T cells sorted from blood. This rearrangement joins TRBV29-1 to TRBJ1-1; 8 positions agree with TRBD1. This TCR was sampled from a young man in good health. In DNA, the CDR3 is TGCAGCGTGGGCCGGACAGGGAAAAACACTGAAGCTTTCTTT. Its protein is CSVGRTGKNTEAFF. Full variable domain (outside the CDR3, taken from reference TRBV29-1 and TRBJ1-1): SAVISQKPSRDICQRGTSLTIQCQVDSQVTMMFWYRQQPGQSLTLIATANQGSEATYESGFVIDKFPISRPNLTFSTLTVSNMSPEDSSIYLCSVGRTGKNTEAFFGQGTRLTVV.